This passage covers 11 T cell receptor beta chains from one sample sequenced in a study of blood T cell repertoires in COVID-19. The data were produced by immunoSEQ multiplex PCR, yet TCRdb's version contains in-frame clones alone and is incomplete. The table includes about 47,000 clones, 88% detected once. Sequenced: peripheral blood. The origin of the receptors is a man in his fifties or sixties with active COVID-19.

This clone turned up a few times. The genes are TRBV10-3 and TRBJ1-3, with TRBD1 identical over 7 bases. In germline, CDR1 is ENHRY, CDR2 SYGVKD. This CDR3 is 15 amino acids long. V lost 11 bases and J lost 0; bases outside the gene matches: 10. This CDR3 is CAARQGIDSGNTIYF. The CDR3 DNA is TGTGCCGCCCGACAGGGAATCGACTCTGGAAACACCATATATTTT.

The rearrangement joins TRBV29-1 to TRBJ2-2; 12 bases line up with TRBD2. With V trimmed by 6 bases and J by 5 bases, 7 bases remained unmatched. Germline lookup yields CDR1 SQVTM and CDR2 ANQGSEA. The CDR3 spans 15 residues. The DNA for the CDR3 is TGCAGCGTCCGGACTAGCGGGACTGGGACCGGGGAGCTGTTTTTT. Translated, it gives CSVRTSGTGTGELFF.

Concerning this clone: At one end the junction does not follow the germline gene, possibly because of a read error. The rearrangement uses TRBV7-7 and TRBJ2-1, with D possibly TRBD1 on 5 matching bases. The CDR3 covers 14 residues. The germline CDR1 and CDR2 sequences are SSHAT and FNYEAQ (reference sequence). CDR3 protein: CASSLWGRNNEQFF. The CDR3 DNA is TGTGCTAGCAGCTTATGGGGCCGGAACAATGAGCAGTTCTTC.

The V and J genes are TRBV9 and TRBJ2-7; 9 positions agree with TRBD1. This CDR3 has 13 amino acids. Germline trimming cut 3 bases from V and 2 bases from J; bases unmatched to any gene: 0. Looked up from germline, CDR1 is SGDLS and CDR2 is YYNGEE. This chain's CDR3 is CASSGQGAYEQYF. DNA of the CDR3: TGTGCCAGCAGCGGACAGGGGGCCTACGAGCAGTACTTC. Supplemented by reference TRBV9 and TRBJ2-7, the full variable domain reads DSGVTQTPKHLITATGQRVTLRCSPRSGDLSVYWYQQSLDQGLQFLIQYYNGEERAKGNILERFSAQQFPDLHSELNLSSLELGDSALYFCASSGQGAYEQYFGPGTRLTVT.

Written as DNA, the CDR3 is TGTGCCAGCAGCCCATGGACTAGCCGGACGGAGACCCAGTACTTC. It is translated as CASSPWTSRTETQYF. The chain is built from TRBV7-6 and TRBJ2-5; 8 bases are shared with TRBD2. Germline V gene data show CDR1 as SGHVS and CDR2 as FNYEAQ. CDR3 size: 15 residues. V dropped 5 bases and J dropped 5; count of bases not matched to a gene: 10.

V usage is TRBV15 and J usage is TRBJ2-1, with 11 bases that match TRBD2. The CDR3 consists of 15 residues. Trimming at V came to 5 bases and at J to 7 bases, leaving 7 bases not matched to a gene. Germline V gene data show CDR1 as LNHNV and CDR2 as YYDKDF (reference sequence). The CDR3 loop reads CATSRNSGGANEQFF. The DNA for the CDR3 is TGTGCCACCAGCCGGAATAGCGGGGGGGCAAATGAGCAGTTCTTC.

V and J are TRBV3-1 (or the pseudogene TRBV3-2) and TRBJ1-2; 7 nucleotides align to TRBD1. The CDR3 extends over 15 amino acids. With 3 bases clipped from V and 6 bases from J, the junction kept 10 bases outside the gene matches. Looked up from germline, CDR1 is LGHDT and CDR2 is YNNKEL (reference sequence). For the CDR3, the DNA is TGTGCCAGCAGCCAGTACCAGGGGGTTGTAGATGGCTACACCTTC. Translating it yields CASSQYQGVVDGYTF.

The chain is built from TRBV30 and TRBJ2-2, with 7 positions matching TRBD1. Per germline, CDR1 GTSNPN and CDR2 SVGIG (reference sequence). With V trimmed by 3 bases and J by 7 bases, 8 bases remained unmatched. The CDR3 runs to 14 residues. CDR3 DNA: TGTGCCTGGAGCGCTAAGGGACAGTACGGGGAGCTGTTTTTT. Protein: CAWSAKGQYGELFF. The full variable domain, its missing parts supplied by reference TRBV30 and TRBJ2-2, is SQTIHQWPATLVQPVGSPLSLECTVEGTSNPNLYWYRQAAGRGLQLLFYSVGIGQISSEVPQNLSASRPQDRQFILSSKKLLLSDSGFYLCAWSAKGQYGELFFGEGSRLTVL.

DNA of the CDR3: TGTGCCAGCACCCGATGTCCGTTGGGGGACAGTAGATCCGGGGAGCTGTTTTTT. Translating it yields CASTRCPLGDSRSGELFF. The chain recombines TRBV21-1 with TRBJ2-2; the table's D call of TRBD1 was not tested on the DNA. TRBV21-1 is flagged as a pseudogene. CDR3 length: 18 amino acids.

The chain carries TRBV6-5 and TRBJ1-1; possible D gene TRBD1, 5 bases. V was cut by 4 bases and J by 8 bases, with 20 bases left in between. This CDR3 is 15 amino acids long. CDR1 is MNHEY, CDR2 SVGAGI, per germline. The CDR3 coding sequence is TGTGCCAGCAGTTCCTTCACCTCAGGGAAACAAGAAGCTTTCTTT. Its translation: CASSSFTSGKQEAFF.

The rearrangement joins TRBV19 to TRBJ1-1; D might be TRBD1 (6 bases). Trimming shortened V by 4 bases and J by 4 bases, and 16 bases separated the two germline ends. The CDR3 runs 15 residues. CDR1 LNHDA and CDR2 SQIVND come from the germline V gene (reference sequence). The chain's CDR3 is CASSTRGAWGTEAFF. The CDR3, as DNA: TGTGCCAGTAGTACCAGGGGCGCTTGGGGCACTGAAGCTTTCTTT.